Listed below are T cell receptor beta chains from one sample, sequenced in a study of blood T cell repertoires in COVID-19. Clones were sequenced by immunoSEQ multiplex PCR, and TCRdb holds only the in-frame ones, with some missing. The sample records some 78,000 clones, around 89% being singletons. Sequencing was carried out using peripheral blood. These receptor sequences come from a woman of 80 years or more with active or convalescent COVID-19. CDR3s include the opening cysteine and the closing phenylalanine or tryptophan. Each record gives: CDR3 DNA, CDR3 protein, D gene, J gene, clone size, V gene. D genes are given only for firm matches. The size field is filled for only some rows; it gives once, few, many or a size class.

TGTGCCAGCAGTTTCGCGGGGGGGGCGGCCTATGGCTACACCTTC | CASSFAGGAAYGYTF | - | TRBJ1-2 | - | TRBV28
TGCGCCAGCAGCTTGGCTGGAGGCCCCTACGAGCAGTACTTC | CASSLAGGPYEQYF | - | TRBJ2-7 | - | TRBV5-1
TGTGCCAGCAGCCACGCGGGGGCAAGCTCCTACGAGCAGTACTTC | CASSHAGASSYEQYF | - | TRBJ2-7 | - | TRBV6-2/TRBV6-3
TGTGCCAGCAGCTTAGCGGGAGGTTCCATTGATACGCAGTATTTT | CASSLAGGSIDTQYF | TRBD2 | TRBJ2-3 | - | TRBV7-3
TGTGCCAGCAGCCTGGTAAACGGGGGTGAAGCTTTCTTT | CASSLVNGGEAFF | - | TRBJ1-1 | - | TRBV11-2
TGTGCCAGTAGTATGTTGGGGGCTAGTGGCTACACCTTC | CASSMLGASGYTF | - | TRBJ1-2 | - | TRBV19
TGTGCCAGCAGCCCTATCGGGGTGAACACTGAAGCTTTCTTT | CASSPIGVNTEAFF | - | TRBJ1-1 | - | TRBV3-1/TRBV3-2
TGTGCCACCAGTTCTGGACTAGGGCACACCGGGGAGCTGTTTTTT | CATSSGLGHTGELFF | TRBD2 | TRBJ2-2 | - | TRBV24-1
TGTGCCAGCTCACCCCTTGGGGGGGGACCGGGGACAGGGAACGCTGAAGCTTTCTTT | CASSPLGGGPGTGNAEAFF | TRBD1 | TRBJ1-1 | - | TRBV18
TGTGCCAGCAGCCGGGACACCATCTCTGGAAACACCATATATTTT | CASSRDTISGNTIYF | - | TRBJ1-3 | once | TRBV5-4
TGTGCCAGCGGTACAGGGCCCGGCTATGGCTACACCTTC | CASGTGPGYGYTF | - | TRBJ1-2 | - | TRBV19
TGTGCCAGCACTGAAGGGAGGTATAGCAATCAGCCCCAGCATTTT | CASTEGRYSNQPQHF | - | TRBJ1-5 | - | TRBV6-1
TGTGCCAGCAGCCCCCGGGACAGACCCAATGAGCAGTTCTTC | CASSPRDRPNEQFF | TRBD1 | TRBJ2-1 | few | TRBV2
TGTGCCAGCAGCTTAGCTGACGGGGACACAGATACGCAGTATTTT | CASSLADGDTDTQYF | - | TRBJ2-3 | - | TRBV7-6
TGTGCCAGCTCACGACTCCGGGACTCCTACGAGCAGTACTTC | CASSRLRDSYEQYF | - | TRBJ2-7 | - | TRBV18
TGTGCCAGCAGCCGAAGACAGATTGTGAACACTGAAGCTTTCTTT | CASSRRQIVNTEAFF | - | TRBJ1-1 | - | TRBV11-2
TGTGCCAGCAGTCAGAACGACAGGGACGATGAAAAACTGTTTTTT | CASSQNDRDDEKLFF | TRBD1 | TRBJ1-4 | - | TRBV28
TGTGCCAGAACCGACCAGGGGCGAGGAAACACCATATATTTT | CARTDQGRGNTIYF | - | TRBJ1-3 | - | TRBV11-3
TGTGCCAGCAGCCCGACAGGGGGCTTGGGTATTATGAGTATTGGAACCTTC | CASSPTGGLGIMSIGTF | TRBD1 | TRBJ1-2 | - | TRBV9
TGTGCCAGCAGCCCTAGCGGGAGGTCCAAAAACATTCAGTACTTC | CASSPSGRSKNIQYF | TRBD2 | TRBJ2-4 | - | TRBV28
TGTGCCAGCAGGAGAGGGGGCTACGAGCAGTACTTC | CASRRGGYEQYF | - | TRBJ2-7 | - | TRBV12-3/TRBV12-4
TGTGCCACCAGGGACAGGGGTTCGACGGAGCAGTACTTC | CATRDRGSTEQYF | TRBD1 | TRBJ2-7 | - | TRBV27
TGTGCCAGCAGCCGGGACAGATATTCACCCCTCCACTTT | CASSRDRYSPLHF | TRBD1 | TRBJ1-6 | - | TRBV11-3
TGTGCCAGCAGCGTACATAGGGAGGTAGGAACCACCGGGGAGCTGTTTTTT | CASSVHREVGTTGELFF | - | TRBJ2-2 | - | TRBV9
TGTGCCAGCAGCGTAGCATTCGTCCGCGGGGCCAACACAGATACGCAGTATTTT | CASSVAFVRGANTDTQYF | - | TRBJ2-3 | - | TRBV9
TGTGCCAGCAGCTTAACCGGGACAGGGTACAATCAGCCCCAGCATTTT | CASSLTGTGYNQPQHF | TRBD1 | TRBJ1-5 | - | TRBV7-2
TGCAGCGTTGGTGGCGGGAGCTCCTACAATGAGCAGTTCTTC | CSVGGGSSYNEQFF | TRBD2 | TRBJ2-1 | - | TRBV29-1
TGTGCCAGCAGCCCGACAGGGAACTCGATGAACACTGAAGCTTTCTTT | CASSPTGNSMNTEAFF | TRBD1 | TRBJ1-1 | - | TRBV28
TGTGCCAGCAGTGACGGACAGGGAAGCACTGGGGCCAACGTCCTGACTTTC | CASSDGQGSTGANVLTF | TRBD1 | TRBJ2-6 | - | TRBV6-2/TRBV6-3
TGTGCCAGCAGTCCGGGACAGGGGTTTCTATCCCCCCCAAGCTACACCTTC | CASSPGQGFLSPPSYTF | TRBD1 | TRBJ1-2 | - | TRBV6-4
TGTGCCAGCGCTTTACCCGGGACAATAACCGGGGAGCTGTTTTTT | CASALPGTITGELFF | - | TRBJ2-2 | once | TRBV28
TGTGCCAGCAGTGTTCGGGATTCTTATGGCTACACCTTC | CASSVRDSYGYTF | - | TRBJ1-2 | - | TRBV2
TGTGCCAGTAGTGCAACGGGGGGGACTGGCTACACCTTC | CASSATGGTGYTF | - | TRBJ1-2 | few | TRBV19
TGTGCCAGCAGTTCCCCGGGACTAGCGGACCAAGAGACCCAGTACTTC | CASSSPGLADQETQYF | TRBD2 | TRBJ2-5 | - | TRBV28
TGTGCCAGCAGCTTGGGGACTAGCGGCTCCGTGGATACGCAGTATTTT | CASSLGTSGSVDTQYF | TRBD2 | TRBJ2-3 | - | TRBV5-5
TGTGCCAGCAGCTTAAAAAGGCCAGGCCCATCTTTGAACACTGAAGCTTTCTTT | CASSLKRPGPSLNTEAFF | - | TRBJ1-1 | once | TRBV7-2
TGTGCCAGCGGATACGACAGGGGGAACTATGGCTACACCTTC | CASGYDRGNYGYTF | TRBD1 | TRBJ1-2 | once | TRBV2
TGTGCCAGCAGCTTCGGGGAAAGCAATCAGCCCCAGCATTTT | CASSFGESNQPQHF | - | TRBJ1-5 | - | TRBV7-2
TGTGCCAGCAGCCTTAGTAGCGGAAGAAGGGAGAGGGGTGAAAAACTGTTTTTT | CASSLSSGRRERGEKLFF | - | TRBJ1-4 | - | TRBV7-8
TGTGCCAGCAGCAACCGGGCTAGCCCACATCAGCCCCAGCATTTT | CASSNRASPHQPQHF | - | TRBJ1-5 | once | TRBV27
TGTGCCAGCAGCCCAGTCGGGACAGGGGCCTACGAGCAGTACTTC | CASSPVGTGAYEQYF | TRBD1 | TRBJ2-7 | - | TRBV5-4
TGTGCCAGCAGTTTCAAGGGGAGGGACACTGAAGCTTTCTTT | CASSFKGRDTEAFF | - | TRBJ1-1 | - | TRBV27
TGTGCCAGCAGTTTAAACAGGGCCGAAAACATTCAGTACTTC | CASSLNRAENIQYF | - | TRBJ2-4 | once | TRBV27
TGTGCCGGCCACACAGATACGCAGTATTTT | CAGHTDTQYF | - | TRBJ2-3 | - | TRBV21-1
TGTGCCAGCAGCCCTCACCGGACAGGGCCCTATGAGCAGTTCTTC | CASSPHRTGPYEQFF | TRBD1 | TRBJ2-1 | - | TRBV14
TGCGCCAGCAGTTCGGCCGGGAGATCCTACGAGCAGTACTTC | CASSSAGRSYEQYF | - | TRBJ2-7 | - | TRBV5-1
TGTGCTAGTGCAGAATTTTTTCCGGGACAGGGGGCCTACGAGCAGTACTTC | CASAEFFPGQGAYEQYF | TRBD1 | TRBJ2-7 | - | TRBV12-5
TGTGCCAGCTCACCGGGAGACACTGAAGCTTTCTTT | CASSPGDTEAFF | - | TRBJ1-1 | once | TRBV18
TGCGCCAGCAGCTTTAGCGGGAAACCGGATACGCAGTATTTT | CASSFSGKPDTQYF | TRBD2 | TRBJ2-3 | - | TRBV5-1
TGTGCCAGCAGCTTGGTCGACAGGGTGTCGGAAAAACTGTTTTTT | CASSLVDRVSEKLFF | TRBD1 | TRBJ1-4 | few | TRBV7-2
TGTGCCAGCAGTTCCAACAGGGTTGTGGGAAAACTGTTTTTT | CASSSNRVVGKLFF | - | TRBJ1-4 | - | TRBV28